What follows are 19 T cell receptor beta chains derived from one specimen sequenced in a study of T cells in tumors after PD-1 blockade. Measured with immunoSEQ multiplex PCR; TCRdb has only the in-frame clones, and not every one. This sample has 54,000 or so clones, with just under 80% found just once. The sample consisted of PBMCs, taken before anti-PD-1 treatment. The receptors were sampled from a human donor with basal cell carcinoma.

This CDR3 reads CASNPGQGAGYGYTF. The CDR3 nucleotides read TGTGCCAGTAACCCGGGACAGGGGGCGGGCTATGGCTACACCTTC. The chain links TRBV19 to TRBJ1-2; 12 bases match TRBD1. The CDR3 has 15 residues. V shed 7 bases and J 4 bases; nucleotides not matched to a gene: 7. Germline V lookup: CDR1 LNHDA, CDR2 SQIVND (reference sequence).

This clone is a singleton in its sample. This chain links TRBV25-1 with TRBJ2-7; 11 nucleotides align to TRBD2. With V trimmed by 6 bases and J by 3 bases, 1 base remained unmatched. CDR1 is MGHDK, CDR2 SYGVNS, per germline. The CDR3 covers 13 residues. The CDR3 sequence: CASSLAGGYEQYF. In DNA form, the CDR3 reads TGTGCCAGCAGCCTAGCGGGGGGCTACGAGCAGTACTTC.

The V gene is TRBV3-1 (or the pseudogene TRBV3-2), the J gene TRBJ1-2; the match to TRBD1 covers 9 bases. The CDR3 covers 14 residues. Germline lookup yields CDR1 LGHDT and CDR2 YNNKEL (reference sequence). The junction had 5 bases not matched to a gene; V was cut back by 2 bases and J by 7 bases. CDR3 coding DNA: TGTGCCAGCAGCCAACAACAGGGGGCTGCTGGCTACACCTTC. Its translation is CASSQQQGAAGYTF.

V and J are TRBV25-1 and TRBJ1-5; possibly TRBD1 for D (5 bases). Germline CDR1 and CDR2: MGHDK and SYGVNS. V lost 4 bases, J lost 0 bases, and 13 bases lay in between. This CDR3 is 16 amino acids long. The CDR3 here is CASSAGGVHSNQPQHF. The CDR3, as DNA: TGTGCCAGCAGTGCCGGAGGGGTCCATAGCAATCAGCCCCAGCATTTT.

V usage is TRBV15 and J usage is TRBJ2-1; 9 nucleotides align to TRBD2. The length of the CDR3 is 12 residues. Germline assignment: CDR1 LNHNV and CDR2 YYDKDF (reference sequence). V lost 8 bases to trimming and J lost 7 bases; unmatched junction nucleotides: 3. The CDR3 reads CATDAGGNEQFF. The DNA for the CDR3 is TGTGCCACCGACGCGGGGGGGAATGAGCAGTTCTTC.

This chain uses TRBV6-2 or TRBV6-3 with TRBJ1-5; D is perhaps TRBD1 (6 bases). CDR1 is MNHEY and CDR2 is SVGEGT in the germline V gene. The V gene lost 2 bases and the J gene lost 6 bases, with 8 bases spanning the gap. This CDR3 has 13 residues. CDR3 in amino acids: CASSYGGRQPQHF. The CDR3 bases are TGTGCCAGCAGTTACGGGGGGCGTCAGCCCCAGCATTTT.

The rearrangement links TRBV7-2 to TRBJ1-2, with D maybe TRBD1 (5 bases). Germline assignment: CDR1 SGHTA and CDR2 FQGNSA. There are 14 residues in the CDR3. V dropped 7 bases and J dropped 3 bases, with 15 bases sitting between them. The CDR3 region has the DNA TGTGCCAGCACCTTGGTGGGGGGGGACTATGGCTACACCTTC. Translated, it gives CASTLVGGDYGYTF.

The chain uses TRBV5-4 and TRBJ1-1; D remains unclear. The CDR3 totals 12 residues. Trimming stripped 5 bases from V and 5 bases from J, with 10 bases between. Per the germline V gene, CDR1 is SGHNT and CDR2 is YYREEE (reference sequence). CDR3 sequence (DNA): TGTGCCAGCAGTCAAACCGGGACTGAAGCTTTCTTT. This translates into CASSQTGTEAFF.

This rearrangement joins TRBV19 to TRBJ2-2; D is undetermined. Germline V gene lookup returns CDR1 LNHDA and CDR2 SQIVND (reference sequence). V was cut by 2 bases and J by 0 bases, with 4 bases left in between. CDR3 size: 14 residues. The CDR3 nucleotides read TGTGCCAGTAGTATACGGGCGAACACCGGGGAGCTGTTTTTT. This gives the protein CASSIRANTGELFF.

CDR3: CAWRGTGTNTIYF. In nucleotides, the CDR3 is TGTGCCTGGAGGGGGACAGGGACAAACACCATATATTTT. V gene TRBV30 combines with J gene TRBJ1-3, with 9 bases matching TRBD1. V gave up 3 bases and J gave up 6 bases; unmatched junction bases: 3. CDR1 GTSNPN and CDR2 SVGIG come from the germline V gene (reference sequence). The CDR3 extends over 13 amino acids.

The CDR3 DNA sequence: TGTGCCAGCAGCCCCGGTGACGGGTCCTCCTACGAGCAGTACTTC. Its protein product is CASSPGDGSSYEQYF. The V call is TRBV7-6, the J call TRBJ2-7, with D unclear. The V end was cut by 5 bases, the J end by 0 bases, with 14 bases between. This CDR3 spans 15 amino acids. Germline V CDR1 and CDR2: SGHVS, FNYEAQ.

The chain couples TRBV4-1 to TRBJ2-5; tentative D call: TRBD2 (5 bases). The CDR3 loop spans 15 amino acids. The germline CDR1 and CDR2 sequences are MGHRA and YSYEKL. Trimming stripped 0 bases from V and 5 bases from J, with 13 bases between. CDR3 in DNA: TGCGCCAGCAGCCAAGAAGGTCTAGCCCAGGAGACCCAGTACTTC. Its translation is CASSQEGLAQETQYF.

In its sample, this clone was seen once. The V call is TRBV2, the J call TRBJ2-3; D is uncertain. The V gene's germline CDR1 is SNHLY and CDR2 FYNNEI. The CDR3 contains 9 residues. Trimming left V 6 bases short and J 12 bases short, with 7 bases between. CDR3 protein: CASSTGQYF. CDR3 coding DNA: TGTGCCAGCAGCACCGGTCAGTATTTT.

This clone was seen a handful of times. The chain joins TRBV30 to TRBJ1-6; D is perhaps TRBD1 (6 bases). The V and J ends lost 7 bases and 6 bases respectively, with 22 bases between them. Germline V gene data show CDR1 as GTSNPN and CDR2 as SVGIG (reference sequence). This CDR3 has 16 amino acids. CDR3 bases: TGTGCCTCCTCGGGCCCGGGGGCCCAGTCTAATTCACCCCTCCACTTT. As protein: CASSGPGAQSNSPLHF.

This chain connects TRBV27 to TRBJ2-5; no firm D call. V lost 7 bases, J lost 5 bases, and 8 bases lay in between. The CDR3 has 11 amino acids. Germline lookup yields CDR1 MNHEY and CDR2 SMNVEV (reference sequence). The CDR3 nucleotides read TGTGCCAGCATAGGTAGGGAGACCCAGTACTTC. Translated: CASIGRETQYF.

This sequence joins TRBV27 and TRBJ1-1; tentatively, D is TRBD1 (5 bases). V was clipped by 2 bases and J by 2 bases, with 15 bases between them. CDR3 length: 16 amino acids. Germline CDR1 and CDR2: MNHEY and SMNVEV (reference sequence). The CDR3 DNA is TGTGCCAGCAGTTTAATGGGTGGGGGAGGAAACACTGAAGCTTTCTTT. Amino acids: CASSLMGGGGNTEAFF.

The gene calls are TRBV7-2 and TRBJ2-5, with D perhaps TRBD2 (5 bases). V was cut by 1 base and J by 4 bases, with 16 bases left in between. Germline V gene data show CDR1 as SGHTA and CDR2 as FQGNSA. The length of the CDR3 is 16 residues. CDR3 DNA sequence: TGTGCCAGCAGCTTAGATGAGGGTCCAGCCCCAGAGACCCAGTACTTC. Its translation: CASSLDEGPAPETQYF.

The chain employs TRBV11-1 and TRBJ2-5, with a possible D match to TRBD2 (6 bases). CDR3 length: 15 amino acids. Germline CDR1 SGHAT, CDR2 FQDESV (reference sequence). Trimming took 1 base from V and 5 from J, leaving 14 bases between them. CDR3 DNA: TGTGCCAGCAGCTTAGGGCGGGGCGGAGGCGAGACCCAGTACTTC. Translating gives CASSLGRGGGETQYF.

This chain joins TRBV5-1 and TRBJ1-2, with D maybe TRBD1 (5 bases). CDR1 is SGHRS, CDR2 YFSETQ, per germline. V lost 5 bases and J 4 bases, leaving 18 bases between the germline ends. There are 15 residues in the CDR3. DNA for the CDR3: TGCGCCAGCAGTTTCACGGAGGAGGGGAGCTATGGCTACACCTTC. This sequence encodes CASSFTEEGSYGYTF.